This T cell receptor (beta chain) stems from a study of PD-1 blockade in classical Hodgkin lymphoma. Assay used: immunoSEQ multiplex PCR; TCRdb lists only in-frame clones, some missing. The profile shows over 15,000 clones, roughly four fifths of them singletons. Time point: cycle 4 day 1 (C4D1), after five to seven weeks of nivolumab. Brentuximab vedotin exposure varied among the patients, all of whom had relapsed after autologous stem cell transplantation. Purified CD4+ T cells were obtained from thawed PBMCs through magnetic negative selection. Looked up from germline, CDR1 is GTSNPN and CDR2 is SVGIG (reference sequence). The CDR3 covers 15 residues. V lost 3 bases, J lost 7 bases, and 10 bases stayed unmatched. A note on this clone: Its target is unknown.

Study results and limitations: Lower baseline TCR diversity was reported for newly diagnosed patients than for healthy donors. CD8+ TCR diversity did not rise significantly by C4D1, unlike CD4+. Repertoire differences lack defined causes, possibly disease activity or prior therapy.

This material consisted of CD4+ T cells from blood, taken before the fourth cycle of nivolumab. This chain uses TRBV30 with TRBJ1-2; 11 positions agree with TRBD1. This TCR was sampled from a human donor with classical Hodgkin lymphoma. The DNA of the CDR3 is TGTGCCTGGAGCCGAGGGGACAGGGGGTTAGGTGGCTACACCTTC. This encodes CAWSRGDRGLGGYTF.